This TCR beta chain was recorded in a study of T-cell memory formation after mild COVID-19. Study observations and caveats: Pre-infection memory contained some responding clones, which suggested that cross-reactive memory had joined.

UMIs and sample barcodes were carried by the TCR alpha and TCR beta cDNA libraries that 5'RACE produced using constant-segment primers. TCRdb re-analysed the 5' RACE reads in MiXCR, keeping a single row per CDR3 protein. The sample has roughly 130,000 distinct CDR3 sequences, about 6% seen once. In the case of this clonotype: The target antigen is unknown.

The germline V gene has CDR1 SNHLY and CDR2 FYNNEI. The CDR3 runs 13 residues. Trimming took 6 bases from V and 7 from J, leaving 13 bases between them. Sequencing was carried out using PBMCs or a T cell subset sorted from them (not recorded which). The V gene is TRBV2, the J gene TRBJ2-4; unclear D gene. This TCR was sampled from an adult woman who had mild COVID-19 (a few samples of this study predate the infection). Cell type and time point are not known. The CDR3 sequence: CASSPDIGNIQYF. CDR3 DNA sequence: TGTGCCAGCAGCCCCGACATCGGGAACATTCAGTACTTC.